Included here is one T cell receptor (beta chain) sequence, with context. Its antigen is unknown. No base-level quality is on record; no much larger clone is a single base apart. At diagnosis, tumor, uninvolved tumor-adjacent lung and peripheral blood were collected and then preserved as a mix of FFPE and fresh-frozen material. For TCR repertoire profiling, blood samples were analyzed as peripheral blood mononuclear cells. The immunoSEQ Assay was used to sequence TCR beta CDR3 regions from DNA. In the paper's pipeline: To compute T cell density, TCR beta template counts were normalized to usable DNA, which was estimated by amplifying housekeeping genes. Richness was estimated with the preseqR package, extrapolating to 400,000 templates for PBMC samples and 120,000 templates for tissue samples. Clonality was defined as one minus Pielou's evenness. Differential abundance testing on productive amino-acid clonotypes, with a minimum total count of 5 and an alpha of 0.1, was used to identify tissue-enriched TCRs. Repertoire overlap between compartments was quantified with the Jaccard Index and Morisita Overlap Index. TCR beta CDR3s were clustered by GLIPH together with public tetramer-defined viral CDR3s, and at least three viral sequences plus V-gene enrichment were required for viral motifs. Drawn from immuneACCESS, this table holds only the in-frame rearrangements with V and J called that TCRdb kept. Clones are partly lost; checked studies trace under half to an unresolved V gene and leave the rest unexplained. That table gives V, J and clone size, and the DNA gave D and trimming. The sample includes 70,000 to 100,000 clones, with approximately 91% observed a single time. Together, the top ten hold approximately 4% of the sample.

These data come from a study of T cells in localized non-small cell lung cancer (TCRdb year 2020). Concerning the study at large: The study examined T cell repertoires in a few hundred patients with early-stage NSCLC and compared tumors with uninvolved tumor-adjacent lungs. The cohort comprised a few hundred treatment-naïve NSCLC patients with resected, localized lung tumors. The mean age of the NSCLC patients was about 67 years, with 120 to 150 men and about a hundred women. The research as a whole found: Of the top 100 tumor clones, a median of 57 were detected in paired uninvolved adjacent lung; 28 were also among that lung's top 100. Uninvolved tumor-adjacent lung showed the highest T cell clonality, higher than tumor, which suggests more focused antigenic responses in the adjacent lung. Higher T cell density in blood was associated with longer overall survival, whereas higher clonality in adjacent lung was associated with shorter survival. Because the study design was exploratory, TCR variables were selected using unadjusted p-values without false-discovery rate correction. Because multi-region tumor sequencing was not done, intratumor heterogeneity could not be ruled out.

From the germline V gene, CDR1 is SNHLY and CDR2 is FYNNEI. The CDR3 starts with the cysteine, ends with the phenylalanine, and has 16 residues. Only the CDR3 portion is preserved as DNA: 48 bases, with reading frame beginning at the first base. V and J lose 5 bases and 1 base, and a span of 15 bases separates them. The rearrangement joined TRBV2 to TRBJ2-1; TRBD2 is possibly the D segment (6 matching bases). The sequencing used PBMCs, collected before any cancer treatment. The receptor comes from a woman aged 40 to 75 with stage II squamous cell lung carcinoma. The encoded CDR3 is CASSSISRGSYNEQFF. The sequenced DNA is TGTGCCAGCAGTTCTATAAGTCGGGGGTCCTACAATGAGCAGTTCTTC.